The rows below give T cell receptor beta chains drawn from one sample of a study of cytomegalovirus exposure and HLA in healthy donors. The repertoire was sequenced with immunoSEQ multiplex PCR; TCRdb's copy has only in-frame clones and lacks some. Its clone listing holds 65,000 to 80,000 clones. Sequenced material: PBMCs. These receptors all come from a female donor in good health and CMV-seropositive. Both conserved end residues are part of each CDR3. The order of the fields is D gene, V gene, J gene, CDR3 DNA, CDR3 protein. D genes are given only for firm matches.

>TRBD2|TRBV19|TRBJ2-3
TGTGCCAGTAGAGATCTAGCGGGAGGGCCAAGAGATACGCAGTATTTT
CASRDLAGGPRDTQYF
>TRBD1|TRBV5-1|TRBJ2-7
TGCGCCAGCAGCTCGACCTCCCGGGACAGCCCCTACGAGCAGTACTTC
CASSSTSRDSPYEQYF
>-|TRBV19|TRBJ2-7
TGTGCCAGTAGTATAGGGCCAAGTAATGGCTACGAGCAGTACTTC
CASSIGPSNGYEQYF
>-|TRBV6-5|TRBJ1-1
TGTGCCAGCAGACACCCCGGGGTGGGGGAAGCTTTCTTT
CASRHPGVGEAFF
>-|TRBV5-4|TRBJ1-6
TGTGCCAGCAGCTTGATGGAGGGGTCCTATAATTCACCCCTCCACTTT
CASSLMEGSYNSPLHF
>TRBD2|TRBV7-6|TRBJ2-1
TGTGCCAGCAGCCCCTCGAGCGGGAGTACCGAGCAGTTCTTC
CASSPSSGSTEQFF
>TRBD2|TRBV30|TRBJ2-3
TGTGCCTGGAGTGTCGCGGGGGAGGGAGCTAGCACAGATACGCAGTATTTT
CAWSVAGEGASTDTQYF
>-|TRBV30|TRBJ2-7
TGTGCCGCCACAACCCAGACCTACGAGCAGTACTTC
CAATTQTYEQYF
>-|TRBV4-3|TRBJ1-2
TGCGCCAGCAGCCAAGAATTGGGTCTAGGGGCCTATGGCTACACCTTC
CASSQELGLGAYGYTF
>-|TRBV28|TRBJ1-2
TGTGCCAGCAGTCCAGCCCGCCTCAGGGAAAACTATGGCTACACCTTC
CASSPARLRENYGYTF
>TRBD1|TRBV6-5|TRBJ2-7
TGTGCCAGCAGTCAATCTCCGGGACAGCCCTACGAGCAGTACTTC
CASSQSPGQPYEQYF
>-|TRBV15|TRBJ1-5
TGTGCCACCAGCAGACCCTCCCATGGGACGGGGGGACAGCCCCAGCATTTT
CATSRPSHGTGGQPQHF
>TRBD2|TRBV7-2|TRBJ2-7
TGTGCCAGCAGCTTCGCCCCGGCTAGCGGCTACGAGCAGTACTTC
CASSFAPASGYEQYF
>TRBD1|TRBV7-8|TRBJ1-2
TGTGCCAGCAGCCCGACAGGGAACTATGGCTACACCTTC
CASSPTGNYGYTF
>TRBD2|TRBV11-3|TRBJ2-2
TGTGCCAGCAGCCCAGCTGGGGGGGGGAACACCGGGGAGCTGTTTTTT
CASSPAGGGNTGELFF
>-|TRBV27|TRBJ1-5
TGTGCCAGCAGTTTGGCCAGGGCGGAGCAGCCCCAGCATTTT
CASSLARAEQPQHF
>-|TRBV28|TRBJ2-3
TGTGCCAGCAGTTTATTCGCTAGCCGGGCAGATACGCAGTATTTT
CASSLFASRADTQYF
>TRBD2|TRBV6-1|TRBJ2-7
TGTGCCAGCAGGACTAGCGGGGGGCGGGAGCAGTACTTC
CASRTSGGREQYF
>TRBD2|TRBV5-4|TRBJ2-3
TGTGCCAGCAGCTTGACTAGCGGGACCTCCGTCGGTACGCAGTATTTT
CASSLTSGTSVGTQYF
>-|TRBV23-1|TRBJ2-4
TGCGCCAGCAGTCCTCCGGGTGTAGCCAAAAACATTCAGTACTTC
CASSPPGVAKNIQYF